The present TCR beta chain was sequenced within a study of blood T cell repertoires in COVID-19 (dated by TCRdb to about 2020). Describing the broader study: Samples covering the acute and convalescent phases of COVID-19 were provided by collaborators in the United States, Italy and Spain. The material from the prospective study consisted of cDNA or gDNA derived from T cells, B-cell-depleted T cells, or PBMCs. Deeply sampled blood TCRbeta repertoires from subjects exposed to, actively infected with, or recovered from COVID-19 were included in the dataset. The repertoires were released in a freely available public database intended as a resource for research on the immune response to SARS-CoV-2. Samples were obtained from the ongoing ImmuneRACE study (first 160 participants) and from about 1,300 subjects provided by 6 global collaborators. A de-identified subject ID, COVID-19 status, age in years and sex were almost always included in the sample metadata. Where available, HLA class I and class II types were taken from metadata supplied by the sample provider and were not determined by assay-based typing.

Results and caveats for the whole study, not just this receptor: How much clinical and demographic metadata was included differed by source and by participant, and the metadata was provided uncurated.

Trimming takes 0 bases from V and 0 bases from J, and the germline ends sit 12 bases apart. The germline V gene provides CDR1 MNHEY and CDR2 SVGEGT. The cysteine opens and the phenylalanine closes a CDR3 of 17 amino acids. Left in the record is the CDR3 DNA by itself, 51 bases read in frame from the first base. Each collaborating institution followed its own protocols to collect whole blood in K2EDTA tubes. For TCRbeta analysis, collaborator samples were shipped as frozen whole blood, as isolated PBMCs, or as DNA extracted from either sample type. TCRbeta CDR3 regions were amplified from genomic DNA by means of the immunoSEQ Assay, a bias-controlled multiplex PCR. Per the authors' processing: Within the assay, amplification of reference gene primers was used to estimate how many nucleated cells each sample contained. To quantify the absolute abundance of each unique TCRbeta CDR3 rearrangement, sequence reads were collapsed and filtered. Productive Simpson clonality was computed per sample as the square root of Simpson's diversity index over productive rearrangements. Sourced from immuneACCESS, this table was stored by TCRdb with only in-frame sequences that have V and J called. A share of the clones is absent; for the studies checked, an unresolved V gene accounts for under half, and the remainder has no known explanation. V, J and clone size were drawn from that table, and D and trimming were deduced from the DNA. For this sample there are tens of thousands of clones; 80% to 90% appear just once. 4.8% of the sample is in the top ten clones.

With respect to this clone: No cognate antigen has been identified for it. No base quality information exists; no much larger clone differs at one position.

Sequencing input: peripheral blood. This receptor was obtained from a woman over 75 with active or convalescent COVID-19. Recombination linked TRBV6-2 or TRBV6-3 to TRBJ1-3; there is no confident call for the D gene. The CDR3 amino acid sequence is: CASSYSKVGRSGNTIYF. The DNA is TGTGCCAGCAGTTACTCGAAAGTCGGTCGCTCTGGAAACACCATATATTTT.